The 2 T cell receptor beta chains below come from one sample, sequenced in a study of T-cell reconstitution after alpha-beta-depleted transplantation in children. Unique molecular identifiers were built into the TCRbeta library. One entry per CDR3 protein results from TCRdb running MiXCR on the PCR reads. The sample lists 10,000 or so distinct CDR3 sequences; approximately 15% were seen once. The sample in question was PBMCs, mostly from graft donor cells, obtained 60 days after TCRalphabeta/CD19-depleted stem cell transplant. The receptors come from a male patient younger than 18 who had a stem cell transplant for acute lymphoblastic leukemia, so the T cells may come from the graft donor.

This clonotype appeared many times. This chain links TRBV7-3 with TRBJ1-6, with a tentative D call TRBD1 (5 bases). Germline V gene lookup returns CDR1 SGHTA and CDR2 FQGTGA. Deletions cut 3 bases from V and 7 bases from J, with 10 bases between. This CDR3 spans 14 amino acids. CDR3 amino acids: CASSFGTHNSPLHF. The CDR3 nucleotides read TGTGCCAGCAGCTTCGGGACCCACAATTCACCCCTCCACTTT.

At least ten counts were recorded for this clonotype. The J gene is TRBJ2-3, the V gene TRBV11-2; 12 nucleotides align to TRBD2. The CDR3 is made up of 17 amino acids. CDR1 SGHAT and CDR2 FQNNGV come from the germline V gene. The junction had 9 bases not matched to a gene; V was cut back by 0 bases and J by 8 bases. The CDR3 DNA reads as TGTGCCAGCAGCTTAGACCCTACTAGCGGGAGGACGGGTACGCAGTATTTT. Its protein product is CASSLDPTSGRTGTQYF.